A single sample gave rise to the 31 T cell receptor beta chains below, sequenced in a study of shared clonotypes between healthy human individuals. Measured with immunoSEQ multiplex PCR; TCRdb has only the in-frame clones, and not every one. The sample holds 2 million to 2.5 million clones, about 94% seen once. Sequencing was done on a sample of naive CD4+ T cells sorted from blood. Noted subset: CD45RA+ positively selected. The source of these receptors is a man between 18 and 29 years old in good health.

The rearrangement links TRBV7-9 to TRBJ1-2; D uncertain. V lost 0 bases to trimming and J lost 8 bases, with 10 bases between them. Germline V gene lookup returns CDR1 SEHNR and CDR2 FQNEAQ (reference sequence). CDR3 length: 13 amino acids. CDR3 region: CASSLAGLGGYTF. DNA for the CDR3: TGTGCCAGCAGCTTAGCAGGCCTTGGGGGCTACACCTTC.

This rearrangement joins TRBV10-3 to TRBJ2-7, with D uncertain. V lost 2 bases to trimming and J lost 1 base, with 12 bases between them. The CDR3 totals 15 residues. Germline-derived CDR1 and CDR2 are ENHRY and SYGVKD. The CDR3 DNA reads TGTGCCATCAGTGAGGTGACGGCTGGGTCCTACGAGCAGTACTTC. This codes for CAISEVTAGSYEQYF.

The genes are TRBV7-2 and TRBJ1-6; D gene uncertain. Deletions cut 6 bases from V and 7 bases from J, with 13 bases between. Germline CDR1 is SGHTA and CDR2 is FQGNSA. The CDR3 length is 14 residues. The CDR3 sequence is CASRHPRANSPLHF. CDR3 sequence (DNA): TGTGCCAGCAGGCACCCGCGAGCGAATTCACCCCTCCACTTT.

In this sample, this clone turned up a few times. The same CDR3 is also encoded by other DNA sequences in this sample. The gene calls are TRBV7-9 and TRBJ1-1; 7 bases are shared with TRBD1. This CDR3 spans 14 amino acids. The germline CDR1 and CDR2 sequences are SEHNR and FQNEAQ (reference sequence). The junction had 0 bases not matched to a gene; V was cut back by 1 base and J by 1 base. CDR3 nucleotides: TGTGCCAGCAGCTTAGGACAGGGGAACACTGAAGCTTTCTTT. Its protein product is CASSLGQGNTEAFF.

The chain employs TRBV7-8 and TRBJ1-5, with D tentatively TRBD1 (6 bases). CDR1 SGHVS and CDR2 FQNEAQ come from the germline V gene. The CDR3 covers 14 residues. The V end lost 4 bases, the J end lost 4 bases, and 11 bases lay between the germline ends. For the CDR3, the DNA is TGTGCCAGCAGCTCCTTTACAGGGAATCAGCCCCAGCATTTT. This gives the protein CASSSFTGNQPQHF.

The rearrangement joins TRBV10-1 to TRBJ2-4; D gene unclear. Germline V gene data show CDR1 as WNHNN and CDR2 as SYGVQD (reference sequence). The CDR3 spans 13 residues. The V and J ends lost 3 bases and 6 bases respectively, with 9 bases between them. Written as DNA, the CDR3 is TGCGCCAGCAGTGATGTCGGATCAAACATTCAGTACTTC. This gives the protein CASSDVGSNIQYF.

This chain links TRBV7-9 with TRBJ2-7, with TRBD1 as a possible D gene (6 bases). Trimming removed 2 bases at V and 6 bases at J, with 14 bases between. Germline V gives CDR1 SEHNR, CDR2 FQNEAQ (reference sequence). This CDR3 comprises 14 residues. CDR3 in amino acids: CASSLTGSSSEQYF. The DNA for the CDR3 is TGTGCCAGCAGCTTAACAGGGTCTTCCAGCGAGCAGTACTTC.

The chain uses TRBV28 and TRBJ2-5; 9 bases line up with TRBD1. This CDR3 spans 13 amino acids. V shed 5 bases, J shed 7 bases, and the junction held 5 bases outside the gene matches. Germline V CDR1 and CDR2: MDHEN, SYDVKM. Here the CDR3 reads CASSRDREGTQYF. The CDR3 region has the DNA TGTGCCAGCAGTCGGGACAGGGAAGGGACCCAGTACTTC.

As concerns this clone: Other DNA variants within this sample encode the same CDR3. The V gene is TRBV5-1, the J gene TRBJ2-7; no definite D call. The germline gives CDR1 SGHRS, CDR2 YFSETQ. With 0 bases removed from V and 4 bases from J, the gap between germline ends came to 8 bases. This CDR3 is built from 13 residues. CDR3 sequence: CASSLDTPYEQYF. The CDR3 nucleotides are TGCGCCAGCAGCTTGGACACCCCGTACGAGCAGTACTTC.

The chain recombines TRBV5-1 with TRBJ2-1; the D is unclear. This CDR3 has 13 residues. Per germline, CDR1 SGHRS and CDR2 YFSETQ. With 3 bases removed from V and 5 bases from J, the gap between germline ends came to 9 bases. This CDR3 reads CASSSNRNNEQFF. For the CDR3, the DNA is TGCGCCAGCAGCTCGAACAGAAACAATGAGCAGTTCTTC.

The chain uses TRBV6-9 and TRBJ2-7; D not resolved. V dropped 6 bases and J dropped 6 bases, with 9 bases sitting between them. Germline CDR1 is MNHGY and CDR2 is SVAAGI. The length of the CDR3 is 11 residues. The CDR3 DNA is TGTGCCAGCAGATCACATGGCGAGCAGTACTTC. Amino acids: CASRSHGEQYF.

With regard to this clone: The sample carries other DNA sequences with the same CDR3. The chain recombines TRBV28 with TRBJ1-2, with TRBD1 matching 10 bases. Germline V lookup: CDR1 MDHEN, CDR2 SYDVKM. J was trimmed by 5 bases and V by 3 bases; bases with no gene match: 3. The CDR3 length is 14 residues. The chain's CDR3 is CASSFRDRGYGYTF. The CDR3 nucleotides are TGTGCCAGCAGTTTCCGGGACAGGGGTTATGGCTACACCTTC.

The rearrangement uses TRBV20-1 and TRBJ2-2; D unresolved. Germline-derived CDR1 and CDR2 are DFQATT and SNEGSKA (reference sequence). This CDR3 contains 11 residues. With 5 bases removed from V and 4 bases from J, the gap between germline ends came to 5 bases. DNA of the CDR3: TGCAGTGCTGGGTTCACCGGGGAGCTGTTTTTT. It specifies CSAGFTGELFF.

CDR3 coding DNA: TGCGCCAGCAGAGCGGGGTCGCTGAACACTGAAGCTTTCTTT. This translates into CASRAGSLNTEAFF. This chain uses TRBV5-1 with TRBJ1-1; D gene uncertain. Per germline, CDR1 SGHRS and CDR2 YFSETQ. The CDR3 length is 14 residues. The V and J ends lost 5 bases and 0 bases respectively, with 11 bases between them.

The rearrangement uses TRBV7-9 and TRBJ1-1, with D maybe TRBD1 (6 bases). Trimming cost V 5 bases and J 3 bases, with 16 bases left between them. This CDR3 region has 15 residues. Germline V gene data show CDR1 as SEHNR and CDR2 as FQNEAQ (reference sequence). This CDR3 is CASSPDSPSDTEAFF. The CDR3 DNA sequence: TGTGCCAGCAGCCCGGACAGTCCCTCCGACACTGAAGCTTTCTTT.

This chain joins TRBV5-4 and TRBJ1-4; D gene uncertain. Trimming left V 0 bases short and J 7 bases short, with 13 bases between. Germline CDR1 SGHNT, CDR2 YYREEE (reference sequence). This CDR3 is 15 amino acids long. The CDR3 sequence is CASSLGSDVGEKLFF. DNA for the CDR3: TGTGCCAGCAGCTTGGGCTCGGACGTAGGTGAAAAACTGTTTTTT. Variable domain in full (rest from reference TRBV5-4 and TRBJ1-4): ETGVTQSPTHLIKTRGQQVTLRCSSQSGHNTVSWYQQALGQGPQFIFQYYREEENGRGNFPPRFSGLQFPNYSSELNVNALELDDSALYLCASSLGSDVGEKLFFGSGTQLSVL.

This rearrangement joins TRBV9 to TRBJ1-3; D is unresolved. CDR3 size: 15 residues. Trimming shortened V by 0 bases and J by 2 bases, and 9 bases separated the two germline ends. CDR1 and CDR2 (germline): SGDLS, YYNGEE. The CDR3 loop reads CASSVATGTGNTIYF. CDR3 coding DNA: TGTGCCAGCAGCGTAGCTACGGGTACTGGAAACACCATATATTTT.

The chain joins TRBV2 to TRBJ1-5, with a possible D match to TRBD1 (5 bases). Germline values: CDR1 SNHLY, CDR2 FYNNEI. Deletions cut 5 bases from V and 7 bases from J, with 15 bases between. The CDR3 covers 14 residues. Written as DNA, the CDR3 is TGTGCCAGCAGTAGGGAAGGGGTTGGCCAGCCCCAGCATTTT. Its protein is CASSREGVGQPQHF.

Here the CDR3 reads CASSRGPGSGGPQHF. DNA of the CDR3: TGTGCCAGCAGCCGAGGACCGGGCTCTGGGGGGCCCCAGCATTTT. The chain is built from TRBV14 and TRBJ1-5; weak D call: TRBD1 (5 bases). This CDR3 is 15 amino acids long. Germline CDR1 reads SGHDN; CDR2 reads FVKESK. V lost 4 bases, J lost 9 bases, and 19 bases lay in between.

The chain has TRBV6-1 and TRBJ2-3; TRBD2 is a possible D gene (5 bases). CDR3 length: 15 amino acids. Germline V CDR1 and CDR2: MNHNS, SASEGT. Trimming cost V 5 bases and J 3 bases, with 15 bases left between them. CDR3 sequence: CASSREARLTDTQYF. The CDR3 DNA reads TGTGCCAGCAGTCGGGAAGCCCGACTTACAGATACGCAGTATTTT.

The chain is built from TRBV30 and TRBJ1-1, with unresolved D. V was shortened by 1 base and J by 8 bases, with 8 bases between the two germline ends. Germline-derived CDR1 and CDR2 are GTSNPN and SVGIG (reference sequence). There are 11 residues in the CDR3. This CDR3 is CAWSEPHEAFF. As DNA, the CDR3 is TGTGCCTGGAGTGAGCCCCACGAAGCTTTCTTT.

The genes are TRBV9 and TRBJ2-7, with D perhaps TRBD1 (6 bases). The germline V and J ends were trimmed by 4 bases and 3 bases, with 11 bases remaining between them. The CDR3 is 13 residues long. Per the germline V gene, CDR1 is SGDLS and CDR2 is YYNGEE. In DNA, the CDR3 is TGTGCCAGCAGCAGACGGGACAACTACGAGCAGTACTTC. It encodes CASSRRDNYEQYF.

The rearrangement links TRBV9 to TRBJ2-7, with D perhaps TRBD2 (6 bases). The length of the CDR3 is 14 residues. Trimming stripped 4 bases from V and 6 bases from J, with 17 bases between. Germline V gene data show CDR1 as SGDLS and CDR2 as YYNGEE. As DNA, the CDR3 is TGTGCCAGCAGCCCAGTAGCGGCCTCGGGCGAGCAGTACTTC. Its translation: CASSPVAASGEQYF.

The rearrangement links TRBV2 to TRBJ2-4, with 7 nucleotides matching TRBD1. CDR3 length equals 16 residues. Germline CDR1 reads SNHLY; CDR2 reads FYNNEI. The V segment lost 5 bases and the J segment 0 bases; nucleotides outside the gene matches: 7. The chain's CDR3 is CASSRDRDLAKNIQYF. The CDR3 DNA is TGTGCCAGCAGTCGAGACAGGGACCTAGCCAAAAACATTCAGTACTTC.

The CDR3 protein is CSVQGLAGYEQYF. Here the CDR3 DNA reads TGCAGCGTGCAAGGACTAGCGGGGTACGAGCAGTACTTC. The chain joins TRBV29-1 to TRBJ2-7; 12 bases map to TRBD2. Germline V gene sequence: CDR1 SQVTM, CDR2 ANQGSEA. V trimming: 6 bases; J trimming: 4 bases; junction bases outside the gene matches: 4. The CDR3 sequence is 13 residues long.

The chain links TRBV7-9 to TRBJ2-2; D ambiguous. The ends were cut back, 6 bases at V and 0 bases at J, with 2 bases in the middle. The CDR3 runs to 12 residues. Germline lookup yields CDR1 SEHNR and CDR2 FQNEAQ (reference sequence). The CDR3 DNA is TGTGCCAGCAGATCGAACACCGGGGAGCTGTTTTTT. Translated, it gives CASRSNTGELFF.

The rearrangement links TRBV27 to TRBJ2-7; the D is unclear. Germline CDR1 is MNHEY and CDR2 is SMNVEV (reference sequence). V dropped 3 bases and J dropped 2 bases, with 17 bases sitting between them. The CDR3 loop spans 16 amino acids. The CDR3 protein is CASSFLPVAAPYEQYF. CDR3 coding DNA: TGTGCCAGCAGTTTCCTCCCGGTCGCAGCCCCCTACGAGCAGTACTTC.

A remark on this clone: One junction end disagrees with the germline gene, perhaps due to a read error. Written as DNA, the CDR3 is TGTGCTAGCAGCTTAACGGGGGGTGGGACCCAGTACTTC. Encoded protein: CASSLTGGGTQYF. V is TRBV7-7 and J is TRBJ2-5; 7 positions match TRBD2. Germline loops: CDR1 SSHAT, CDR2 FNYEAQ (reference sequence). The CDR3 is 13 amino acids.

The V and J genes are TRBV6-5 and TRBJ2-7; a possible D gene is TRBD2 (6 bases). The V end was cut by 4 bases, the J end by 0 bases, with 13 bases between. The CDR3 has 15 residues. Germline lookup yields CDR1 MNHEY and CDR2 SVGAGI. The CDR3: CASSSGGTPSYEQYF. For the CDR3, the DNA is TGTGCCAGCAGTTCCGGGGGTACGCCCTCCTACGAGCAGTACTTC.

The V call is TRBV21-1, the J call TRBJ2-7; TRBD2, the table's D call, was not compared with the DNA. TRBV21-1 is labeled a pseudogene. The length of the CDR3 is 14 residues. CDR3 loop: CASMLAGGPYEQYF. In DNA form, the CDR3 reads TGTGCCAGCATGCTAGCGGGAGGCCCCTACGAGCAGTACTTC.

CDR3 sequence: CASSERTASGANVLTF. The CDR3 region has the DNA TGTGCCAGCAGTGAACGTACAGCCTCTGGGGCCAACGTCCTGACTTTC. The chain combines TRBV25-1 with TRBJ2-6; D is uncertain. V was shortened by 2 bases and J by 0 bases, with 8 bases between the two germline ends. Germline lookup yields CDR1 MGHDK and CDR2 SYGVNS. The CDR3 has 16 amino acids.